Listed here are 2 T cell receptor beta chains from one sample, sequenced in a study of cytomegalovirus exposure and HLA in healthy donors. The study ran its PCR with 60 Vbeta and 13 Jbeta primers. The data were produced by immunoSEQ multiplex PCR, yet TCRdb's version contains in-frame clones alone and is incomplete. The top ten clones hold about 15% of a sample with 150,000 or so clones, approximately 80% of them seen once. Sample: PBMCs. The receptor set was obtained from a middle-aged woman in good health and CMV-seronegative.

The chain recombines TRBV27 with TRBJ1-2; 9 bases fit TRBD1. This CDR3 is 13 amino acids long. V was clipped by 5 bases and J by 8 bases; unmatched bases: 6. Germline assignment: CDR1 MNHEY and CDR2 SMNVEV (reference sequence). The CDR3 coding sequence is TGTGCCAGCAGTGGAAACAGGGGGCTGGGCTACACCTTC. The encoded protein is CASSGNRGLGYTF.

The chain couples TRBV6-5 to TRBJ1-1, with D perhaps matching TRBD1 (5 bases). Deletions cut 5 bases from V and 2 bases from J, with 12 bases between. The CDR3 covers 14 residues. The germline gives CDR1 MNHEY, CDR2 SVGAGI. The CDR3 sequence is CASSQTTVNTEAFF. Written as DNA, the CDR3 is TGTGCCAGCAGTCAAACGACAGTAAACACTGAAGCTTTCTTT.